This TCR beta chain was sequenced in a study of memory CD4+ T cells and cytomegalovirus serostatus. Background on the study: This sample comes from healthy Belgian adults, under 10 CMV seropositive, some 22 seronegative.

Single viable CD3+CD4+CD8-CD45RO+ cells were sorted as the memory CD4+ T cells. This CDR3 spans 15 amino acids. Looked up from germline, CDR1 is MDHEN and CDR2 is SYDVKM. V dropped 2 bases and J dropped 2 bases, with 10 bases sitting between them. TCRdb keeps only in-frame clones here, not all; method: immunoSEQ multiplex PCR. The sample includes 45,000 to 70,000 clones, under 90% of them seen just once. The clonotype was recovered from an adult in good health and CMV-seronegative. Some clones in this sample may be carry-over from other donors' samples. Sample: memory CD4+ T cells from blood. The V gene is TRBV28, the J gene TRBJ1-5, with D possibly being TRBD1 (5 bases). The chain's CDR3 is CASSLGGIGNQPQHF. The CDR3 region has the DNA TGTGCCAGCAGTTTAGGGGGTATAGGCAATCAGCCCCAGCATTTT.